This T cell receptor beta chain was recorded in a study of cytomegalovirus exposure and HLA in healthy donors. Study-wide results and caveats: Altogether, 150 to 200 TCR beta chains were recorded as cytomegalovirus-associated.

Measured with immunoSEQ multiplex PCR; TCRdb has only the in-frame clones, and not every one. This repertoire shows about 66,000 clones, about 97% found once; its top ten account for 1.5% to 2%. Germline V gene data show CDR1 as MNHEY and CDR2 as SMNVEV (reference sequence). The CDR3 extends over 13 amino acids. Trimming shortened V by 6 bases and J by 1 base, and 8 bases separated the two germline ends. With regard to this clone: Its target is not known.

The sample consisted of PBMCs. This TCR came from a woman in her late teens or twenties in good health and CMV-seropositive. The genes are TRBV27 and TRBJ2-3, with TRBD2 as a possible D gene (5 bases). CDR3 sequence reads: CASRLVGTDTQYF. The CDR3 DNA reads TGTGCCAGCAGACTAGTGGGCACAGATACGCAGTATTTT.